This TCR beta chain was found in a study of blood T cell repertoires in COVID-19. Looking at the study overall: The analysed material was cDNA or gDNA that came from T cells, B-cell-depleted T cells, or PBMCs.

Patients at the Seattle site were enrolled during active infection and followed longitudinally. Authors' analysis steps: Nucleated cell number was recorded as an estimate derived from reference gene primer amplification. Method: immunoSEQ multiplex PCR; TCRdb's copy keeps in-frame clones and lacks some. The V and J calls and clone size are taken from that table; D and trimming were inferred from the DNA. In the table there are 350,000 to 450,000 clones, more than 75% of which are singletons. The CDR3 sequence is 15 residues long. Germline values: CDR1 SGHTA, CDR2 FQGTGA. The trim removed 5 bases at V and 7 bases at J, leaving 9 bases unmatched.

The chain employs TRBV7-3 and TRBJ2-2, with 8 bases fitting TRBD2. This TCR was recovered from a woman aged 60 to 75 with COVID-19, enrolled during active disease. The sequenced sample consisted of peripheral blood. This CDR3 reads CASSRTGGADGELFF. The CDR3 DNA reads TGTGCCAGCAGCCGCACCGGGGGGGCCGACGGGGAGCTGTTTTTT. Using reference TRBV7-3 and TRBJ2-2 for the parts outside the CDR3, the full variable domain is GAGVSQTPSNKVTEKGKYVELRCDPISGHTALYWYRQSLGQGPEFLIYFQGTGAADDSGLPNDRFFAVRPEGSVSTLKIQRTERGDSAVYLCASSRTGGADGELFFGEGSRLTVL.